Presented here are 6 T cell receptor beta chains from one specimen sequenced in a study of cytomegalovirus exposure and HLA in healthy donors. With 60 Vbeta and 13 Jbeta primers, the PCR was carried out. Libraries were prepared by immunoSEQ multiplex PCR; TCRdb keeps only in-frame clonotypes and omits some of them. In the table there are 120,000 or so clones, approximately 70% of which are singletons. What was sequenced was PBMCs. These receptors were obtained from a man aged 18 to 29 in good health and CMV-seronegative.

This chain uses TRBV10-2 with TRBJ1-4, with 8 positions matching TRBD1. This CDR3 comprises 14 residues. Losses at the gene ends were 6 bases for V and 10 bases for J; bases not matched to a gene: 10. Germline CDR1 is WSHSY and CDR2 is SAAADI. The CDR3 protein is CASRPTGASGKLFF. The DNA for the CDR3 is TGCGCCAGCAGGCCGACAGGGGCCTCGGGAAAACTGTTTTTT.

Only a few counts were recorded for this clone. J is TRBJ1-2 and V is TRBV7-9; 7 nucleotides line up with TRBD1. Germline-derived CDR1 and CDR2 are SEHNR and FQNEAQ (reference sequence). The CDR3 loop spans 15 amino acids. V lost 7 bases and J lost 4; bases outside the gene matches: 12. The CDR3: CASTQTGPGVYGYTF. CDR3 bases: TGTGCCAGCACTCAGACAGGGCCCGGAGTCTATGGCTACACCTTC.

The chain links TRBV7-2 to TRBJ2-2, with 10 bases that match TRBD2. The ends lost 3 bases at V and 6 bases at J; junction bases unmatched: 7. Germline lookup yields CDR1 SGHTA and CDR2 FQGNSA. The CDR3 spans 16 residues. This CDR3 reads CASSLILAGYAGELFF. The CDR3 region has the DNA TGTGCCAGCAGCTTGATACTAGCGGGGTATGCCGGGGAGCTGTTTTTT. Filled out from reference TRBV7-2 and TRBJ2-2, the complete variable domain reads GAGVSQSPSNKVTEKGKDVELRCDPISGHTALYWYRQSLGQGLEFLIYFQGNSAPDKSGLPSDRFSAERTGGSVSTLTIQRTQQEDSAVYLCASSLILAGYAGELFFGEGSRLTVL.

This clone was counted a few times. Different DNA sequences within this sample yield the same CDR3. V is TRBV6-1 and J is TRBJ1-1; a weak D match, TRBD1 (5 bases). Trimming took 3 bases from V and 5 from J, leaving 10 bases between them. Germline assignment: CDR1 MNHNS and CDR2 SASEGT. The CDR3 length is 13 residues. CDR3 region: CASSDRGNTEAFF. The DNA of the CDR3 is TGTGCCAGCAGTGATCGGGGGAATACTGAAGCTTTCTTT.

The chain uses TRBV28 and TRBJ1-5; D remains ambiguous. In germline, CDR1 is MDHEN, CDR2 SYDVKM. Trimming shortened V by 5 bases and J by 0 bases, and 11 bases separated the two germline ends. The CDR3 runs to 15 residues. CDR3: CASSLTAYSNQPQHF. The CDR3 DNA sequence: TGTGCCAGCAGTCTCACAGCTTATAGCAATCAGCCCCAGCATTTT. The entire variable domain, with the rest obtained from reference TRBV28 and TRBJ1-5, is as follows: DVKVTQSSRYLVKRTGEKVFLECVQDMDHENMFWYRQDPGLGLRLIYFSYDVKMKEKGDIPEGYSVSREKKERFSLILESASTNQTSMYLCASSLTAYSNQPQHFGDGTRLSIL.

The CDR3 DNA reads TGCGCCGCAACGGGCAGGGGGGACCTCTACACCTTC. This encodes CAATGRGDLYTF. The chain recombines TRBV10-2 with TRBJ1-2; 7 bases match TRBD1. The J segment lost 10 bases and the V segment lost 11 bases, leaving 13 bases of the junction unmatched. The CDR3 sequence is 12 residues long. Looked up from germline, CDR1 is WSHSY and CDR2 is SAAADI.